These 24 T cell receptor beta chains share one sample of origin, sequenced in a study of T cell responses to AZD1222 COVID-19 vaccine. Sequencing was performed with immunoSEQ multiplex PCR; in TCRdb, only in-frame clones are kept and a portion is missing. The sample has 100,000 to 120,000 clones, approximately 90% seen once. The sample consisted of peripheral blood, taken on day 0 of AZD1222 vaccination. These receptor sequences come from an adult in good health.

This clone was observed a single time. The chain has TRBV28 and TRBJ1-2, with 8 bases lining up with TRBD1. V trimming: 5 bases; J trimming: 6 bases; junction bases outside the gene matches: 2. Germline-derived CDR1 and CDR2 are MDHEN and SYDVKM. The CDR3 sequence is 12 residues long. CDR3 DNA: TGTGCCAGCAGTCAGACAGGGGATGGCTACACCTTC. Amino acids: CASSQTGDGYTF.

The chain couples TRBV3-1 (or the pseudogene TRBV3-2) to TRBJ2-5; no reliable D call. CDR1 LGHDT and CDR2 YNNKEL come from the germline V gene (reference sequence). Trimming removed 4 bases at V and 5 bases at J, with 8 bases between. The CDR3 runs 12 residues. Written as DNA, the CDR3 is TGTGCCAGCAGCCCCCTTAAGGAGACCCAGTACTTC. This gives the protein CASSPLKETQYF.

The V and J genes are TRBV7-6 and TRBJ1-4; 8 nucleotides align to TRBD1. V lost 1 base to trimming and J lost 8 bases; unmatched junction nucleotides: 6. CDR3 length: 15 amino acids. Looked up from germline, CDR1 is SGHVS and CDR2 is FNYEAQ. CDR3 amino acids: CASSLEDRGREKLFF. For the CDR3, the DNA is TGTGCCAGCAGCTTAGAAGACAGGGGCCGGGAAAAACTGTTTTTT.

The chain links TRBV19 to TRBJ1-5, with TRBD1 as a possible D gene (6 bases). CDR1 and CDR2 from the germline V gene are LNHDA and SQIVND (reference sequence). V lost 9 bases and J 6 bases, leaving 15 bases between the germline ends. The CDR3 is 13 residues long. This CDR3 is CASAQGSSQPQHF. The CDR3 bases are TGTGCCAGCGCACAGGGATCGAGTCAGCCCCAGCATTTT.

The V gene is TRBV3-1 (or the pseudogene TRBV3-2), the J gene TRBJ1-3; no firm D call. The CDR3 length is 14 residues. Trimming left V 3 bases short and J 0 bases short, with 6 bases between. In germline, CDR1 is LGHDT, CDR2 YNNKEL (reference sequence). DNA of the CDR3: TGTGCCAGCAGCCAGTCCCACTCTGGAAACACCATATATTTT. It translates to CASSQSHSGNTIYF.

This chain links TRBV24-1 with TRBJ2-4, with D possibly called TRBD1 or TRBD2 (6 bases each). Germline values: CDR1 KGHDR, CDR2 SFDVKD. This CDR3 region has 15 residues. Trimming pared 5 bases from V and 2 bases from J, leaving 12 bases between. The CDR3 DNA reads TGTGCCACCAGTGCCTCGGGGGCAACCAAAAACATTCAGTACTTC. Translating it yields CATSASGATKNIQYF.

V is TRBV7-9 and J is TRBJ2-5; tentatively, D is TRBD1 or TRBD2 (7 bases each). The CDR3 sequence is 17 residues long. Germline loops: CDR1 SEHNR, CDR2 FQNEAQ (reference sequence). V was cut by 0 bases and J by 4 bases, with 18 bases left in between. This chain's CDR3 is CASSLAGGTEARETQYF. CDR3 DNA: TGTGCCAGCAGCTTAGCGGGGGGGACAGAAGCACGAGAGACCCAGTACTTC.

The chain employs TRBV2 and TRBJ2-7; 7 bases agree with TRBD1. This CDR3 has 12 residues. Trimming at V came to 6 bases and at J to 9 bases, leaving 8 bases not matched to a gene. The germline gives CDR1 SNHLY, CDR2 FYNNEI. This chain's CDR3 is CASRATGAGQYF. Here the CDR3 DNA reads TGTGCCAGCAGAGCTACAGGGGCGGGGCAGTACTTC.

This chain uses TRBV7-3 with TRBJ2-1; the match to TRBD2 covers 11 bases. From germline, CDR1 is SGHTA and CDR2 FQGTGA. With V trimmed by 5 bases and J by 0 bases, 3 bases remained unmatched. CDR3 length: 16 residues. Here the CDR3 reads CASSTLAGVSYNEQFF. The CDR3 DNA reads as TGTGCCAGCAGCACACTAGCGGGAGTCTCCTACAATGAGCAGTTCTTC.

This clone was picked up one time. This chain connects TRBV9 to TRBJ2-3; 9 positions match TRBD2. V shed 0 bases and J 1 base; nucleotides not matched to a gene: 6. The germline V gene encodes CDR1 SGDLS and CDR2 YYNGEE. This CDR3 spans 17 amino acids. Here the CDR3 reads CASSVAAGGYGTDTQYF. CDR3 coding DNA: TGTGCCAGCAGCGTAGCAGCGGGAGGATATGGCACAGATACGCAGTATTTT.

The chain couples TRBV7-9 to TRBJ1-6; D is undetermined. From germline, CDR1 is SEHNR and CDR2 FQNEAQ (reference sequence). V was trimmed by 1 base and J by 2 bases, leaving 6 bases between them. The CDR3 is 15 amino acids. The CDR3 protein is CASSLGETYNSPLHF. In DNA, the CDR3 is TGTGCCAGCAGCTTAGGGGAGACCTATAATTCACCCCTCCACTTT.

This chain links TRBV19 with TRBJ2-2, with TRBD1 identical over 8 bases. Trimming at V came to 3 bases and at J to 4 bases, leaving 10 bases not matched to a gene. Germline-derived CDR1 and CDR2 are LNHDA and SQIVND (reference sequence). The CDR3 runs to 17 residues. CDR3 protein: CASSIPLSQGGTGELFF. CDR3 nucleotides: TGTGCCAGTAGTATCCCTCTATCACAGGGGGGCACCGGGGAGCTGTTTTTT.

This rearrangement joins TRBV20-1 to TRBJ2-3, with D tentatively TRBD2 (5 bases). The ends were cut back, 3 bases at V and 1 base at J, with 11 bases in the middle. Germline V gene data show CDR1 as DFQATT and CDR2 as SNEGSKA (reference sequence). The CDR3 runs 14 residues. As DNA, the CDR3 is TGCAGTGCTAGTTTACTAGATGGCACAGATACGCAGTATTTT. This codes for CSASLLDGTDTQYF.

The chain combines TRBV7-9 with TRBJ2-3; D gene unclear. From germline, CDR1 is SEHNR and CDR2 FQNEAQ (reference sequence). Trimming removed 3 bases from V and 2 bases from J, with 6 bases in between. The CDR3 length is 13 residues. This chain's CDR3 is CASSFGNTDTQYF. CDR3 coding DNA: TGTGCCAGCAGCTTTGGCAACACAGATACGCAGTATTTT.

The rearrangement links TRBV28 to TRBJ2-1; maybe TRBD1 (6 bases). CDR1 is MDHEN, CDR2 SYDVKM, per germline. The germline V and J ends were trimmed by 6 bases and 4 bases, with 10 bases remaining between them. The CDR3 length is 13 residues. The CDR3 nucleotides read TGTGCCAGCAGCGGGACACCGTACAATGAGCAGTTCTTC. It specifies CASSGTPYNEQFF.

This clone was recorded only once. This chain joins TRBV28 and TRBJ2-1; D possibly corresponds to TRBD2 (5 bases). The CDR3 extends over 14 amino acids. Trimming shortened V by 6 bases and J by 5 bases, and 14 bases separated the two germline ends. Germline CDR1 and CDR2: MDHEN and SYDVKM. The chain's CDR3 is CASSEMRVNNEQFF. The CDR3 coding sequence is TGTGCCAGCAGCGAAATGAGGGTAAACAATGAGCAGTTCTTC.

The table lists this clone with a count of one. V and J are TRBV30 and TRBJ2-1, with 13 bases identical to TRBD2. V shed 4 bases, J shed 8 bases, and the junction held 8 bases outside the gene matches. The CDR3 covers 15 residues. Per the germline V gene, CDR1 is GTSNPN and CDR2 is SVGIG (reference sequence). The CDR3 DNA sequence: TGTGCCTGGAAATTTGGACTAGCGGGAGTGGATGAGCAGTTCTTC. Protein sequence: CAWKFGLAGVDEQFF.

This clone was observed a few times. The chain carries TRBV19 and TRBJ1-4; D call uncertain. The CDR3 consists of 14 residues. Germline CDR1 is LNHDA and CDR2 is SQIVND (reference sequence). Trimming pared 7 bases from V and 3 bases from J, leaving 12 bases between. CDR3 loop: CASTSDRANEKLFF. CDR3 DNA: TGTGCCAGTACCAGCGATCGGGCTAATGAAAAACTGTTTTTT.

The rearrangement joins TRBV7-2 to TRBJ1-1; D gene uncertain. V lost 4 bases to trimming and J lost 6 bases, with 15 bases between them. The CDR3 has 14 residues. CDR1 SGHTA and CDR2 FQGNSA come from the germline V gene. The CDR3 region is CASSSKRGYAEAFF. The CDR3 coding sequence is TGTGCCAGCAGCTCCAAAAGAGGATATGCTGAAGCTTTCTTT.

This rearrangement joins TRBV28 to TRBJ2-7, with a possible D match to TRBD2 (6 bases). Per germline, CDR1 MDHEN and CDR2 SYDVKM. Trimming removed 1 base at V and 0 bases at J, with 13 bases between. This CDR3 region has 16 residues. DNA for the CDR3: TGTGCCAGCAGTTTATCCCTAGCGACGTACTCCTACGAGCAGTACTTC. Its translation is CASSLSLATYSYEQYF. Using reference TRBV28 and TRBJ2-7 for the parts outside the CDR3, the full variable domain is DVKVTQSSRYLVKRTGEKVFLECVQDMDHENMFWYRQDPGLGLRLIYFSYDVKMKEKGDIPEGYSVSREKKERFSLILESASTNQTSMYLCASSLSLATYSYEQYFGPGTRLTVT.

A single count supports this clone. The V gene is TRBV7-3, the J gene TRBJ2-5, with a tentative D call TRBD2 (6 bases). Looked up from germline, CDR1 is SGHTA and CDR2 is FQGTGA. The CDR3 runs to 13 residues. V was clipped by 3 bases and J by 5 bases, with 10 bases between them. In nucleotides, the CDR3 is TGTGCCAGCAGCTTGAGCGGGTCTGAGACCCAGTACTTC. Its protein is CASSLSGSETQYF. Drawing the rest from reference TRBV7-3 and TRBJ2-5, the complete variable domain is GAGVSQTPSNKVTEKGKYVELRCDPISGHTALYWYRQSLGQGPEFLIYFQGTGAADDSGLPNDRFFAVRPEGSVSTLKIQRTERGDSAVYLCASSLSGSETQYFGPGTRLLVL.

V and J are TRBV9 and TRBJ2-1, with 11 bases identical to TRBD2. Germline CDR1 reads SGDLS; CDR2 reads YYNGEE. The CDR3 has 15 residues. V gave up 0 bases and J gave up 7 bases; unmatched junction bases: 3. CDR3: CASSVGLAGGNEQFF. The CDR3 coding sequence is TGTGCCAGCAGCGTAGGGCTAGCGGGAGGAAATGAGCAGTTCTTC.

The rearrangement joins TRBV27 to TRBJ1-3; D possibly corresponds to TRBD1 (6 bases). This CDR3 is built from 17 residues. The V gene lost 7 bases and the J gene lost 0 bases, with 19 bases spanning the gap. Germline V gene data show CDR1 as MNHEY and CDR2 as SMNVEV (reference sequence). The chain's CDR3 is CASTPHRDRDSGNTIYF. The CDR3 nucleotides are TGTGCCAGCACCCCCCACAGGGATAGGGACTCTGGAAACACCATATATTTT.

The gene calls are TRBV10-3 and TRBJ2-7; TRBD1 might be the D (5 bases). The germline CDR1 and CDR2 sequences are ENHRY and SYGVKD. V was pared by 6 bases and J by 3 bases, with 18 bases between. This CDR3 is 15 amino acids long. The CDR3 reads CAIRRGSTVSYEQYF. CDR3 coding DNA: TGTGCCATCAGGAGAGGCTCGACAGTCAGCTACGAGCAGTACTTC.